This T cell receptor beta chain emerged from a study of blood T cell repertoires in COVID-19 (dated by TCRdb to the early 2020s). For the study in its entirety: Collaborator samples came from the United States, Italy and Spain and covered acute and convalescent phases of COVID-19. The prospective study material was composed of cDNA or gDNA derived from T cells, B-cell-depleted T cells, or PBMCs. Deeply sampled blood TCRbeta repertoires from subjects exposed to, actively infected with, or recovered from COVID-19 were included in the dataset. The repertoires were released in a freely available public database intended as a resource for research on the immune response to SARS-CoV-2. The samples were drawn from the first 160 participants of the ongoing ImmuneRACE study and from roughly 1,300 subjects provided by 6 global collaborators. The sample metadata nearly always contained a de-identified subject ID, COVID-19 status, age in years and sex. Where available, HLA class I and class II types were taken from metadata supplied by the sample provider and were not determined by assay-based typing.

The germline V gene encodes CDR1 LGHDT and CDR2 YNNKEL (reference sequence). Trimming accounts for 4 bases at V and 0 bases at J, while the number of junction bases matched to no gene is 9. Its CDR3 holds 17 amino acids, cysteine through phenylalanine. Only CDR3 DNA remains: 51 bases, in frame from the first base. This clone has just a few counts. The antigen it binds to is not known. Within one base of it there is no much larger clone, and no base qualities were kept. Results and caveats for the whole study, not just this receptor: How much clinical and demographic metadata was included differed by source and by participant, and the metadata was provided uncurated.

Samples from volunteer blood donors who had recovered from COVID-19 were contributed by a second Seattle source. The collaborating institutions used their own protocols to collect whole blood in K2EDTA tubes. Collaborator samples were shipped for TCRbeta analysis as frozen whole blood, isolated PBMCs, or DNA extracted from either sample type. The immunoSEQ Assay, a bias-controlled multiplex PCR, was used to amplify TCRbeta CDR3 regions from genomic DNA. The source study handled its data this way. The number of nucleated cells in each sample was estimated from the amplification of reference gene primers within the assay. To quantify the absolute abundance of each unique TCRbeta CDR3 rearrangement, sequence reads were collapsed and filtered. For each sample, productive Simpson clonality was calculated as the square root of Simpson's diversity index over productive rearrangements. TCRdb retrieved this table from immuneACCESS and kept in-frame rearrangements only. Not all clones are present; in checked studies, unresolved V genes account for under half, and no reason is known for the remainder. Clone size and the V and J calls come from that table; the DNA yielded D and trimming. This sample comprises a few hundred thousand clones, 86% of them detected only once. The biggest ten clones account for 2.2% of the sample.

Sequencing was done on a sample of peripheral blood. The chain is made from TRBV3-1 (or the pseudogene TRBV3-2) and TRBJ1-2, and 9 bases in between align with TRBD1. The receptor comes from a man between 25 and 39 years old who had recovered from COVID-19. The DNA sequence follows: TGTGCCAGCAGCCCCCGGACAGGGGAAACCCCTAACTATGGCTACACCTTC. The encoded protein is CASSPRTGETPNYGYTF.